This TCR beta chain emerged from a study of lymphopenia after photon versus proton radiotherapy. General study results and limits: After lymphocyte nadir, photon-treated repertoires showed oligoclonal expansion, especially CD8+ Temra. Proton therapy kept repertoires fairly stable, unlike photons, which gained effector/memory cells. Better survival with proton therapy was suggested as possible, not demonstrated.

Details on this clone: Antigen unknown.

Germline lookup yields CDR1 PRHDT and CDR2 FYEKMQ (reference sequence). V was clipped by 3 bases and J by 4 bases; unmatched bases: 1. The CDR3 is 14 residues long. Repertoires were generated with immunoSEQ multiplex PCR, while TCRdb's copy carries only in-frame clones and drops some. The table records 77,000 or so clones, about 83% of them present only once. This TCR was sampled from a man aged 55 to 70 with pancreatic cancer. Sequencing used peripheral blood, obtained from a patient treated with proton-based radiotherapy. V is TRBV13 and J is TRBJ2-1; 9 bases match TRBD1. The CDR3 sequence is CASSLGQGYNEQFF. CDR3 sequence (DNA): TGTGCCAGCAGCTTGGGACAGGGTTACAATGAGCAGTTCTTC. Complete variable domain (other parts from reference TRBV13 and TRBJ2-1): AAGVIQSPRHLIKEKRETATLKCYPIPRHDTVYWYQQGPGQDPQFLISFYEKMQSDKGSIPDRFSAQQFSDYHSELNMSSLELGDSALYFCASSLGQGYNEQFFGPGTRLTVL.